This entry features one T cell receptor (beta chain) sequence. Per the original data handling: Amplifying reference gene primers gave estimates of nucleated cell counts. Sequenced by immunoSEQ multiplex PCR; TCRdb stores in-frame clones only, minus some. V and J calls and clone size are copied from that table; D and trimming were computed from the DNA. The sample has 4,000 or so clones, roughly nine tenths seen once. The data were taken from a study of blood T cell repertoires in COVID-19. Study in general: Specimens from acute and convalescent COVID-19 originated in the United States, Italy and Spain. T cells, B-cell-depleted T cells, or PBMCs supplied cDNA or gDNA.

Sequencing used peripheral blood. This clonotype was obtained from a man aged 50 to 60 with active COVID-19.

As DNA, the CDR3 is TGTGCCAGCATGGTTCGACAGGGGGCTAACGAGCAGTACTTC. It is translated as CASMVRQGANEQYF. The genes are TRBV7-2 and TRBJ2-7, with 10 bases lining up with TRBD1. The CDR3 spans 14 residues. Germline values: CDR1 SGHTA, CDR2 FQGNSA. Trimming removed 7 bases from V and 5 bases from J; junction bases left unmatched: 8.